The T cell receptor beta chain described here comes from a study of T cell responses to AZD1222 COVID-19 vaccine. Generated by immunoSEQ multiplex PCR, the TCRdb table keeps only in-frame clones and is missing some. The sample yields some 120,000 clones, 75% to 90% seen once. This CDR3 region has 13 residues. Germline values: CDR1 SGHNT, CDR2 YYREEE (reference sequence). V lost 3 bases and J lost 4; bases outside the gene matches: 0. This rearrangement joins TRBV5-4 to TRBJ1-2; 10 bases fit TRBD1. The specimen comprised peripheral blood, sampled 28 days after the second AZD1222 dose. The origin of this receptor is an adult who received the AZD1222 COVID-19 vaccine. The CDR3 sequence is CASSWDRGYGYTF. The CDR3 bases are TGTGCCAGCAGCTGGGACAGGGGCTATGGCTACACCTTC.